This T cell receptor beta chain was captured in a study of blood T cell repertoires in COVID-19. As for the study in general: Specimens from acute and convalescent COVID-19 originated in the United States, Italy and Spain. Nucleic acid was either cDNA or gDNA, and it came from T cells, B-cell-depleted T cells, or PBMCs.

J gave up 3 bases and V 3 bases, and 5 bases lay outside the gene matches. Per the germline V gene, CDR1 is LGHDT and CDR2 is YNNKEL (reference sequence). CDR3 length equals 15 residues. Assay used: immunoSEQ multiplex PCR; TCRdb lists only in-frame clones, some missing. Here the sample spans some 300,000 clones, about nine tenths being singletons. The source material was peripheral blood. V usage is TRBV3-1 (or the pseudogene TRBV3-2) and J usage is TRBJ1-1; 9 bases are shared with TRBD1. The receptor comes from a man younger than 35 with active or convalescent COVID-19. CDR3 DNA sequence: TGTGCCAGCAGCCAGAAACAGGGGGCGTACACTGAAGCTTTCTTT. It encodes CASSQKQGAYTEAFF.